This T cell receptor beta chain was retrieved from a study of shared clonotypes between healthy human individuals. Study-level background: Researchers drew samples from two women and a few men aged 18 to 49.

TCRdb keeps only in-frame clones here, not all; method: immunoSEQ multiplex PCR. This repertoire shows about 1.5 million clones, more than 95% found once; its top ten account for over 1%. Donors comprised healthy HIV-negative adults lacking recent acute infections or vaccinations. Every contributor of samples was a Caucasian grown-up residing in Nashville, Tennessee. The V gene's germline CDR1 is SGHNT and CDR2 YYREEE (reference sequence). CDR3 length: 15 amino acids. The trim removed 2 bases at V and 4 bases at J, leaving 8 bases unmatched. Sequencing was done on a sample of naive CD4+ T cells sorted from blood. Subset indicated: CD45RA+ positively selected. This TCR was recovered from a man aged 25 to 40 in good health. The V gene is TRBV5-4, the J gene TRBJ1-1, with 7 bases lining up with TRBD1. The CDR3 loop reads CASSFNRGAATEAFF. The CDR3 coding sequence is TGTGCCAGCAGCTTTAACAGGGGAGCAGCCACTGAAGCTTTCTTT.